Here is one T cell receptor beta chain with its context. These data originate in a study of shared clonotypes between healthy human individuals. In germline, CDR1 is SEHNR, CDR2 FQNEAQ (reference sequence). V was trimmed by 5 bases and J by 7 bases, leaving 12 bases between them. This CDR3 spans 14 amino acids. Sequencing used immunoSEQ multiplex PCR; TCRdb keeps in-frame clones, though not all of them. The table lists fewer than 600,000 clones, 75% to 80% of them singletons. The TCR was taken from a woman in her forties in good health. Some clones in this sample may be carry-over from other donors' samples. The sequenced material came from PBMCs. The V gene is TRBV7-9, the J gene TRBJ1-6; maybe TRBD1 (6 bases). In nucleotides, the CDR3 is TGTGCCAGCAGCCCCAGACAGGCAAATTCACCCCTCCACTTT. It encodes CASSPRQANSPLHF.